Listed here are 32 T cell receptor beta chains from one sample, sequenced in a study of T cell responses to AZD1222 COVID-19 vaccine. Profiled with immunoSEQ multiplex PCR; TCRdb holds only in-frame clones, not every one. The data contain roughly 190,000 clones, roughly nine tenths of them singletons. The sample here was peripheral blood, taken 28 days after the second dose of the MenACWY control vaccine. The source of these receptors is an adult who received the MenACWY meningococcal vaccine as a control.

The chain recombines TRBV6-2 or TRBV6-3 with TRBJ2-1; D gene unclear. V lost 0 bases, J lost 0 bases, and 9 bases lay in between. The germline V gene encodes CDR1 MNHEY and CDR2 SVGEGT. The CDR3 sequence is 16 residues long. CDR3 in amino acids: CASSYSPPSSYNEQFF. For the CDR3, the DNA is TGTGCCAGCAGTTACTCTCCCCCGAGCTCCTACAATGAGCAGTTCTTC.

The chain combines TRBV18 with TRBJ2-7; D gene unclear. The CDR3 consists of 13 residues. The germline V gene encodes CDR1 KGHSH and CDR2 LQKENI. The ends were cut back, 5 bases at V and 2 bases at J, with 10 bases in the middle. The CDR3 DNA is TGTGCCAGCTCATCACAAGGAACCTACGAGCAGTACTTC. Translating gives CASSSQGTYEQYF.

The chain is built from TRBV9 and TRBJ1-2; D might be TRBD1 (6 bases). There are 15 residues in the CDR3. The germline V gene has CDR1 SGDLS and CDR2 YYNGEE. Trimming removed 2 bases from V and 3 bases from J, with 14 bases in between. CDR3: CASSVSIRGDYGYTF. CDR3 DNA sequence: TGTGCCAGCAGCGTTTCAATCAGGGGAGACTATGGCTACACCTTC.

The chain couples TRBV13 to TRBJ2-7; a weak D match, TRBD1 (7 bases). The CDR3 is 16 amino acids. Trimming left V 8 bases short and J 2 bases short, with 22 bases between. CDR1 is PRHDT and CDR2 is FYEKMQ in the germline V gene (reference sequence). CDR3 nucleotide sequence: TGTGCCAGCCACGGCAGGGGGGTTTCCCCTCCCTACGAGCAGTACTTC. Translated, it gives CASHGRGVSPPYEQYF.

V usage is TRBV28 and J usage is TRBJ1-4; D uncertain. The V end lost 1 base, the J end lost 4 bases, and 7 bases lay between the germline ends. The CDR3 is 14 residues long. CDR1 is MDHEN, CDR2 SYDVKM, per germline. Here the CDR3 DNA reads TGTGCCAGCAGTTTATTTGGAGGTAATGAAAAACTGTTTTTT. Translating gives CASSLFGGNEKLFF. The variable domain in full, completed from reference TRBV28 and TRBJ1-4, reads DVKVTQSSRYLVKRTGEKVFLECVQDMDHENMFWYRQDPGLGLRLIYFSYDVKMKEKGDIPEGYSVSREKKERFSLILESASTNQTSMYLCASSLFGGNEKLFFGSGTQLSVL.

The chain employs TRBV7-9 and TRBJ2-7; D is ambiguous. The CDR3 is 14 amino acids. The V end was cut by 4 bases, the J end by 5 bases, with 15 bases between. CDR1 and CDR2 (germline): SEHNR, FQNEAQ (reference sequence). The CDR3 sequence: CASSSKTPFHEQYF. The CDR3 nucleotides read TGTGCCAGCAGCTCCAAGACTCCCTTTCACGAGCAGTACTTC.

Worth noting for this clone: The sample contains more than one DNA sequence encoding this CDR3. This chain connects TRBV5-1 to TRBJ1-2; tentative D call: TRBD1 (5 bases). CDR1 is SGHRS, CDR2 YFSETQ, per germline. V gave up 2 bases and J gave up 4 bases, with 9 bases separating them. The CDR3 consists of 13 residues. CDR3 bases: TGCGCCAGCAGCTTAGAGACAGTCTATGGCTACACCTTC. This gives the protein CASSLETVYGYTF.

The chain links TRBV7-2 to TRBJ1-6; 8 bases align to TRBD1. Germline V gene data show CDR1 as SGHTA and CDR2 as FQGNSA. Trimming at V came to 5 bases and at J to 9 bases, leaving 9 bases not matched to a gene. The CDR3 is 15 residues long. CDR3 residues: CASSTDRALTSPLHF. CDR3 nucleotides: TGTGCCAGCAGCACGGACAGGGCCCTCACTTCACCCCTCCACTTT. Looking up the rest from reference TRBV7-2 and TRBJ1-6 gives the full variable domain: GAGVSQSPSNKVTEKGKDVELRCDPISGHTALYWYRQSLGQGLEFLIYFQGNSAPDKSGLPSDRFSAERTGGSVSTLTIQRTQQEDSAVYLCASSTDRALTSPLHFGNGTRLTVT.

This chain joins TRBV3-1 (or the pseudogene TRBV3-2) and TRBJ1-4; TRBD1 agrees at 11 bases. The CDR3 covers 16 residues. CDR1 is LGHDT, CDR2 YNNKEL, per germline (reference sequence). J gave up 13 bases and V 0 bases, and 10 bases lay outside the gene matches. CDR3 nucleotides: TGTGCCAGCAGCCAAGACTGGACAGGGGGCAATCTGAGACTGTTTTTT. Protein product: CASSQDWTGGNLRLFF.

The rearrangement uses TRBV24-1 and TRBJ2-5, with 11 nucleotides matching TRBD1. J was trimmed by 5 bases and V by 6 bases; bases with no gene match: 7. The germline V gene has CDR1 KGHDR and CDR2 SFDVKD. The length of the CDR3 is 15 residues. Written as DNA, the CDR3 is TGTGCCACCAGTCCGGGACAGGGGGATGGCGAGACCCAGTACTTC. Its translation is CATSPGQGDGETQYF.

The chain recombines TRBV19 with TRBJ1-5; no firm D call. The germline V gene encodes CDR1 LNHDA and CDR2 SQIVND (reference sequence). The CDR3 is made up of 13 amino acids. The germline V and J ends were trimmed by 3 bases and 6 bases, with 9 bases remaining between them. The DNA for the CDR3 is TGTGCCAGTAGTATGTCCAGGAGTCAGCCCCAGCATTTT. Encoded protein: CASSMSRSQPQHF.

The chain joins TRBV5-1 to TRBJ1-1; D gene unclear. This CDR3 region has 15 residues. V shed 1 base and J shed 1 base, with 11 bases lying between them. Germline loops: CDR1 SGHRS, CDR2 YFSETQ. CDR3 coding DNA: TGCGCCAGCAGCTTGAAAGGAGAGGAGAACACTGAAGCTTTCTTT. Protein: CASSLKGEENTEAFF.

V usage is TRBV21-1 and J usage is TRBJ1-5; the listed D gene, TRBD1, was not tested against the DNA. TRBV21-1 is reported as a pseudogene. This CDR3 is built from 13 residues. DNA of the CDR3: TGTGCCAGCAGCAAGGCAAGCAATCAGCCCCAGCATTTT. Its protein is CASSKASNQPQHF.

This CDR3 reads CASSVVTGGAGSNQPQHF. CDR3 nucleotides: TGTGCCAGCAGTGTTGTGACAGGGGGCGCGGGTAGCAATCAGCCCCAGCATTTT. This chain connects TRBV6-1 to TRBJ1-5, with TRBD1 matching 10 bases. Germline V gene lookup returns CDR1 MNHNS and CDR2 SASEGT. The CDR3 has 18 amino acids. Trimming at V came to 4 bases and at J to 0 bases, leaving 9 bases not matched to a gene.

This rearrangement joins TRBV24-1 to TRBJ1-5; 8 nucleotides agree with TRBD1. The CDR3 is made up of 14 amino acids. From germline, CDR1 is KGHDR and CDR2 SFDVKD. Germline trimming cut 11 bases from V and 1 base from J; bases unmatched to any gene: 6. The CDR3 is CARLHRGSNQPQHF. The CDR3 DNA is TGTGCCAGACTCCACAGGGGGAGCAATCAGCCCCAGCATTTT.

This clone occurred once. This chain uses TRBV7-3 with TRBJ1-1; D uncertain. Germline V gives CDR1 SGHTA, CDR2 FQGTGA. The CDR3 is 14 residues long. With 3 bases removed from V and 1 base from J, the gap between germline ends came to 9 bases. In DNA, the CDR3 is TGTGCCAGCAGCTTCTCGGACGGGAACACTGAAGCTTTCTTT. Translation gives CASSFSDGNTEAFF.

The CDR3 DNA is TGCAGCGTTGACCCTAGCGGGAGGGAAGAGACCCAGTACTTC. This codes for CSVDPSGREETQYF. J is TRBJ2-5 and V is TRBV29-1; 12 positions agree with TRBD2. V shed 3 bases and J 3 bases; nucleotides not matched to a gene: 2. The CDR3 consists of 14 residues. CDR1 SQVTM and CDR2 ANQGSEA come from the germline V gene.

The V gene is TRBV6-5, the J gene TRBJ1-1; possible D gene TRBD1, 5 bases. The CDR3 loop spans 13 amino acids. Trimming took 7 bases from V and 11 from J, leaving 20 bases between them. Germline CDR1 MNHEY, CDR2 SVGAGI. DNA of the CDR3: TGTGCCAGCAAGCGAAGGGGTCCGTTCGATGCTTTCTTT. The encoded protein is CASKRRGPFDAFF.

This chain links TRBV7-3 with TRBJ1-4; the D is unclear. This CDR3 has 18 residues. The V end lost 0 bases, the J end lost 0 bases, and 14 bases lay between the germline ends. Germline-derived CDR1 and CDR2 are SGHTA and FQGTGA. CDR3 sequence: CASSLTTTLHATNEKLFF. CDR3 DNA sequence: TGTGCCAGCAGCTTAACAACTACCCTACATGCAACTAATGAAAAACTGTTTTTT.

V gene TRBV28 combines with J gene TRBJ2-3, with 9 bases lining up with TRBD2. Germline V CDR1 and CDR2: MDHEN, SYDVKM. Trimming took 5 bases from V and 1 from J; bases not matched to a gene: 10. The CDR3 totals 17 residues. CDR3 residues: CASSPPLRGRGTDTQYF. The DNA of the CDR3 is TGTGCCAGCAGTCCCCCATTACGCGGGAGGGGCACAGATACGCAGTATTTT.

This chain connects TRBV6-5 to TRBJ2-3; 12 positions agree with TRBD2. Trimming removed 4 bases from V and 4 bases from J; junction bases left unmatched: 6. Germline CDR1 reads MNHEY; CDR2 reads SVGAGI. This CDR3 comprises 16 residues. In nucleotides, the CDR3 is TGTGCCAGCAGTTTCACGACTAGCGGGAGCTCAGATACGCAGTATTTT. Amino acids: CASSFTTSGSSDTQYF.

The chain employs TRBV9 and TRBJ2-1; a possible D gene is TRBD1 (5 bases). The V end was cut by 3 bases, the J end by 7 bases, with 17 bases between. Per the germline V gene, CDR1 is SGDLS and CDR2 is YYNGEE. The CDR3 has 15 amino acids. The CDR3 DNA follows: TGTGCCAGCAGCGCGACAGAAAACCCAAGGAATGAGCAGTTCTTC. It yields the protein CASSATENPRNEQFF.

The gene calls are TRBV18 and TRBJ2-5; D is uncertain. The CDR3 runs 14 residues. Germline CDR1 KGHSH, CDR2 LQKENI. The ends were cut back, 4 bases at V and 5 bases at J, with 14 bases in the middle. The DNA of the CDR3 is TGTGCCAGCTCACGATTGGGGAATAGGGAGACCCAGTACTTC. Protein: CASSRLGNRETQYF.

The chain uses TRBV27 and TRBJ1-3; D remains ambiguous. This CDR3 region has 15 residues. The V end was cut by 6 bases, the J end by 0 bases, with 12 bases between. Germline V gene sequence: CDR1 MNHEY, CDR2 SMNVEV (reference sequence). DNA of the CDR3: TGTGCCAGCAGAGGAAGGCCACGCTCTGGAAACACCATATATTTT. Protein: CASRGRPRSGNTIYF.

The rearrangement joins TRBV20-1 to TRBJ1-5; D ambiguous. Germline assignment: CDR1 DFQATT and CDR2 SNEGSKA (reference sequence). The CDR3 spans 12 residues. Trimming removed 3 bases from V and 5 bases from J, with 8 bases in between. The CDR3 DNA follows: TGCAGTGCTAGTTTGGGCGATCAGCCCCAGCATTTT. This translates into CSASLGDQPQHF.

In its sample, this clone was seen once. The gene calls are TRBV4-2 and TRBJ2-7; 14 bases map to TRBD2. This CDR3 is 15 amino acids long. Germline V gene lookup returns CDR1 LGHNA and CDR2 YNFKEQ. Trimming at V came to 3 bases and at J to 3 bases, leaving 1 base not matched to a gene. The DNA of the CDR3 is TGTGCCAGCAGCCAGGGGACTAGCGGGGGCTACGAGCAGTACTTC. Residues: CASSQGTSGGYEQYF.

V is TRBV28 and J is TRBJ1-4; 9 nucleotides match TRBD1. Germline V CDR1 and CDR2: MDHEN, SYDVKM. This CDR3 comprises 15 residues. V was clipped by 5 bases and J by 7 bases; unmatched bases: 8. This CDR3 is CASSTLTGGFEKLFF. CDR3 DNA: TGTGCCAGCAGTACCTTGACAGGGGGGTTTGAAAAACTGTTTTTT.

The J gene is TRBJ2-3, the V gene TRBV3-1 (or the pseudogene TRBV3-2), with 12 bases fitting TRBD2. There are 17 residues in the CDR3. V shed 4 bases and J 1 base; nucleotides not matched to a gene: 6. The germline V gene has CDR1 LGHDT and CDR2 YNNKEL (reference sequence). CDR3 sequence: CASSPARLAGGTDTQYF. CDR3 DNA sequence: TGTGCCAGCAGCCCGGCTCGACTAGCGGGAGGCACAGATACGCAGTATTTT.

This clone was recorded a few times. The genes are TRBV12-3 or TRBV12-4 and TRBJ1-2; tentatively, D is TRBD1 (6 bases). This CDR3 region has 13 residues. V lost 8 bases and J lost 9, with 19 bases in between. The CDR3 region is CASQGPGIGSYTF. The DNA of the CDR3 is TGTGCCAGCCAGGGGCCCGGGATCGGTAGCTACACCTTC.

This chain uses TRBV6-5 with TRBJ1-1; 10 bases agree with TRBD1. CDR1 MNHEY and CDR2 SVGAGI come from the germline V gene. The trim removed 7 bases at V and 4 bases at J, leaving 6 bases unmatched. This CDR3 contains 14 residues. This CDR3 is CASTQTGGGTEAFF. Written as DNA, the CDR3 is TGTGCCAGCACTCAGACAGGGGGCGGCACTGAAGCTTTCTTT.

The CDR3 loop reads CASSIDGGARKLFF. The CDR3 DNA follows: TGTGCCAGTAGTATAGATGGGGGGGCCCGAAAACTGTTTTTT. The chain links TRBV19 to TRBJ1-4, with D possibly matching TRBD1 (6 bases). With 0 bases removed from V and 10 bases from J, the gap between germline ends came to 12 bases. The CDR3 runs 14 residues. Germline loops: CDR1 LNHDA, CDR2 SQIVND (reference sequence).

V and J are TRBV2 and TRBJ2-7; D is possibly TRBD1 (7 bases). This CDR3 has 15 amino acids. Deletions cut 6 bases from V and 0 bases from J, with 15 bases between. CDR1 is SNHLY, CDR2 FYNNEI, per germline. The CDR3 DNA reads as TGTGCCAGCAGCTACGGACAGGACTACTCCTACGAGCAGTACTTC. It specifies CASSYGQDYSYEQYF.